What follows are 27 T cell receptor beta chains derived from one specimen sequenced in a study of cytomegalovirus exposure and HLA in healthy donors. The PCR used 60 Vbeta and 13 Jbeta primers. The data were produced by immunoSEQ multiplex PCR, yet TCRdb's version contains in-frame clones alone and is incomplete. The profile shows about 99,000 clones, over 75% of them singletons. Sample: PBMCs. The receptors stem from a woman between 18 and 29 years old in good health and CMV-seropositive.

This clone was picked up one time. This rearrangement joins TRBV10-1 to TRBJ1-1; D not resolved. CDR1 WNHNN and CDR2 SYGVQD come from the germline V gene (reference sequence). Trimming removed 3 bases from V and 0 bases from J, with 5 bases in between. The length of the CDR3 is 13 residues. The CDR3, as DNA: TGCGCCAGCAGTGAACGGGTGAACACTGAAGCTTTCTTT. Translated, it gives CASSERVNTEAFF.

CDR3 residues: CASSVLAGGQETQYF. The CDR3 nucleotides read TGTGCCAGCAGCGTACTAGCGGGAGGTCAAGAGACCCAGTACTTC. This chain joins TRBV9 and TRBJ2-5, with TRBD2 identical over 11 bases. This CDR3 contains 15 residues. Germline V gene data show CDR1 as SGDLS and CDR2 as YYNGEE. With V trimmed by 1 base and J by 2 bases, 1 base remained unmatched.

This clone turned up a few times. The chain has TRBV11-2 and TRBJ2-3; D possibly corresponds to TRBD1 (5 bases). Looked up from germline, CDR1 is SGHAT and CDR2 is FQNNGV. Between the trimmed V and J ends, which lost 5 bases and 5 bases, there was a span of 8 bases. The CDR3 extends over 12 amino acids. Here the CDR3 DNA reads TGTGCCAGCAGCCTCACAGGAGATACGCAGTATTTT. Translated: CASSLTGDTQYF.

The rearrangement links TRBV10-2 to TRBJ2-1; no reliable D call. The V gene's germline CDR1 is WSHSY and CDR2 SAAADI. The CDR3 has 14 residues. V was pared by 0 bases and J by 7 bases, with 10 bases between. CDR3: CASSESVEWNEQFF. The CDR3 region has the DNA TGCGCCAGCAGTGAGTCGGTTGAGTGGAATGAGCAGTTCTTC.

The chain links TRBV7-2 to TRBJ2-7, with 10 bases that match TRBD2. In germline, CDR1 is SGHTA, CDR2 FQGNSA. This CDR3 has 15 amino acids. With V trimmed by 6 bases and J by 2 bases, 7 bases remained unmatched. The CDR3 spells CASSPASGSTYEQYF. In DNA form, the CDR3 reads TGTGCCAGCAGTCCCGCTAGCGGGAGTACCTACGAGCAGTACTTC.

The chain uses TRBV19 and TRBJ2-1; 10 nucleotides agree with TRBD2. J gave up 9 bases and V 5 bases, and 7 bases lay outside the gene matches. The V gene's germline CDR1 is LNHDA and CDR2 SQIVND (reference sequence). The CDR3 extends over 14 amino acids. The CDR3 protein is CASSGSGRAAEQFF. The CDR3 region has the DNA TGTGCCAGTAGTGGAAGCGGGAGGGCCGCTGAGCAGTTCTTC.

The V gene is TRBV27, the J gene TRBJ2-7; D might be TRBD2 (6 bases). Germline assignment: CDR1 MNHEY and CDR2 SMNVEV (reference sequence). CDR3 length: 12 amino acids. The V and J ends lost 5 bases and 6 bases respectively, with 11 bases between them. CDR3 nucleotide sequence: TGTGCCAGCAGTCCCGCGGGGTTCGAGCAGTACTTC. It specifies CASSPAGFEQYF.

The chain combines TRBV19 with TRBJ2-1; 8 bases are shared with TRBD2. The germline V gene has CDR1 LNHDA and CDR2 SQIVND (reference sequence). V gave up 3 bases and J gave up 4 bases; unmatched junction bases: 8. The CDR3 is 16 amino acids. The CDR3 here is CASSMIAGLSYNEQFF. The CDR3 DNA reads as TGTGCCAGTAGTATGATAGCGGGACTCTCATACAATGAGCAGTTCTTC.

This chain joins TRBV13 and TRBJ1-4; a weak D match, TRBD1 (5 bases). Per germline, CDR1 PRHDT and CDR2 FYEKMQ (reference sequence). With 0 bases removed from V and 7 bases from J, the gap between germline ends came to 9 bases. This CDR3 has 14 amino acids. CDR3 protein: CASSLGRGSEKLFF. DNA of the CDR3: TGTGCCAGCAGCTTAGGGCGGGGGAGTGAAAAACTGTTTTTT. Full variable domain (missing parts from reference TRBV13 and TRBJ1-4): AAGVIQSPRHLIKEKRETATLKCYPIPRHDTVYWYQQGPGQDPQFLISFYEKMQSDKGSIPDRFSAQQFSDYHSELNMSSLELGDSALYFCASSLGRGSEKLFFGSGTQLSVL.

The CDR3: CASSYSMGEKLFF. The CDR3 DNA is TGTGCCAGCAGTTACTCTATGGGCGAAAAACTGTTTTTT. The chain has TRBV6-5 and TRBJ1-4; D unclear. The CDR3 has 13 amino acids. V was trimmed by 0 bases and J by 8 bases, leaving 7 bases between them. Germline CDR1 MNHEY, CDR2 SVGAGI.

This chain uses TRBV29-1 with TRBJ2-7; TRBD2 is a possible D gene (6 bases). Trimming removed 4 bases from V and 0 bases from J, with 7 bases in between. This CDR3 spans 12 amino acids. Germline CDR1 and CDR2: SQVTM and ANQGSEA. The CDR3 protein is CSVATSSYEQYF. CDR3 nucleotide sequence: TGCAGCGTTGCGACTAGCTCCTACGAGCAGTACTTC.

The genes are TRBV5-1 and TRBJ1-4, with D possibly TRBD1 on 5 matching bases. The CDR3 spans 15 residues. CDR1 is SGHRS and CDR2 is YFSETQ in the germline V gene. Trimming cost V 2 bases and J 8 bases, with 16 bases left between them. CDR3 DNA: TGCGCCAGCAGCTTCAACCCCGCAGGGAACGAAAAACTGTTTTTT. It translates to CASSFNPAGNEKLFF.

The chain carries TRBV4-1 and TRBJ2-7; no clear D gene. The CDR3 spans 16 residues. Germline V lookup: CDR1 MGHRA, CDR2 YSYEKL. Trimming took off 0 bases at V and 5 bases at J, with 17 bases between the two ends. CDR3 coding DNA: TGCGCCAGCAGCCAAGATCCGCGTCGGAGTCTCCACGAGCAGTACTTC. It yields the protein CASSQDPRRSLHEQYF.

The chain uses TRBV28 and TRBJ2-5; maybe TRBD1 (5 bases). The CDR3 covers 14 residues. V dropped 5 bases and J dropped 4 bases, with 14 bases sitting between them. Germline CDR1 and CDR2: MDHEN and SYDVKM. This CDR3 reads CASSRIQGRETQYF. The CDR3 DNA is TGTGCCAGCAGTCGCATCCAGGGCAGAGAGACCCAGTACTTC.

J is TRBJ2-2 and V is TRBV6-4; 10 nucleotides line up with TRBD1. V shed 8 bases, J shed 7 bases, and the junction held 7 bases outside the gene matches. The CDR3 has 14 amino acids. The V gene's germline CDR1 is MRHNA and CDR2 SNTAGT. This chain's CDR3 is CASGQGEESGELFF. For the CDR3, the DNA is TGTGCCAGCGGACAGGGGGAAGAAAGCGGGGAGCTGTTTTTT.

The chain couples TRBV18 to TRBJ2-5; 7 bases are a match to TRBD1. The CDR3 runs 14 residues. Losses at the gene ends were 2 bases for V and 2 bases for J; bases not matched to a gene: 2. The V gene's germline CDR1 is KGHSH and CDR2 LQKENI. In nucleotides, the CDR3 is TGTGCCAGCTCACCAAGGACAGGACAAGAGACCCAGTACTTC. Amino acids: CASSPRTGQETQYF.

The chain links TRBV7-9 to TRBJ1-1; D call uncertain. CDR3 length: 15 amino acids. V was cut by 0 bases and J by 0 bases, with 8 bases left in between. The V gene's germline CDR1 is SEHNR and CDR2 FQNEAQ (reference sequence). The CDR3, as DNA: TGTGCCAGCAGCTTAGCGGGAGGGCTGAACACTGAAGCTTTCTTT. This sequence encodes CASSLAGGLNTEAFF.

This clone has only a few counts. The J gene is TRBJ1-2, the V gene TRBV29-1; D call uncertain. Germline-derived CDR1 and CDR2 are SQVTM and ANQGSEA. CDR3 length equals 10 residues. Trimming cost V 2 bases and J 6 bases, with 4 bases left between them. The CDR3 region is CSVEQDGYTF. CDR3 in DNA: TGCAGCGTTGAACAGGATGGCTACACCTTC.

This chain links TRBV18 with TRBJ2-7; 9 bases map to TRBD2. Trimming at V came to 6 bases and at J to 3 bases, leaving 3 bases not matched to a gene. CDR3 length: 13 residues. Germline CDR1 is KGHSH and CDR2 is LQKENI. The CDR3 coding sequence is TGTGCCAGCTCCCGGACTAGCGACTACGAGCAGTACTTC. Protein product: CASSRTSDYEQYF.

V usage is TRBV5-1 and J usage is TRBJ2-7; 9 bases are a match to TRBD2. The length of the CDR3 is 14 residues. Germline V lookup: CDR1 SGHRS, CDR2 YFSETQ. V was pared by 2 bases and J by 6 bases, with 6 bases of the junction left unmatched. The CDR3 sequence: CASSLGLASVEQYF. In DNA form, the CDR3 reads TGCGCCAGCAGCTTAGGACTAGCGTCGGTCGAGCAGTACTTC. Full variable domain (rest looked up from reference TRBV5-1 and TRBJ2-7): KAGVTQTPRYLIKTRGQQVTLSCSPISGHRSVSWYQQTPGQGLQFLFEYFSETQRNKGNFPGRFSGRQFSNSRSEMNVSTLELGDSALYLCASSLGLASVEQYFGPGTRLTVT.

The chain joins TRBV30 to TRBJ1-4, with 10 nucleotides matching TRBD1. Unmatched junction bases numbered 14, after V lost 6 bases and J lost 7 bases. CDR1 is GTSNPN and CDR2 is SVGIG in the germline V gene (reference sequence). The CDR3 has 16 amino acids. CDR3 sequence: CACQPPDGTGAEKLFF. For the CDR3, the DNA is TGTGCCTGCCAACCTCCGGATGGGACAGGGGCTGAAAAACTGTTTTTT.

This clone was recorded once. V is TRBV28 and J is TRBJ1-5, with D maybe TRBD1 (5 bases). Germline CDR1 reads MDHEN; CDR2 reads SYDVKM. The CDR3 runs 15 residues. V lost 7 bases, J lost 4 bases, and 17 bases lay in between. The chain's CDR3 is CASIPGGTTNQPQHF. CDR3 DNA: TGTGCCAGCATTCCTGGGGGGACCACGAATCAGCCCCAGCATTTT.

This chain uses TRBV14 with TRBJ1-1, with 8 nucleotides matching TRBD1. The ends lost 3 bases at V and 4 bases at J; junction bases unmatched: 7. CDR1 is SGHDN and CDR2 is FVKESK in the germline V gene. This CDR3 contains 15 residues. The CDR3 loop reads CASSQQTGASTEAFF. DNA of the CDR3: TGTGCCAGCAGCCAGCAGACAGGGGCCAGCACTGAAGCTTTCTTT.

J is TRBJ2-1 and V is TRBV7-6, with 8 bases fitting TRBD1. Looked up from germline, CDR1 is SGHVS and CDR2 is FNYEAQ. The trim removed 3 bases at V and 4 bases at J, leaving 5 bases unmatched. The CDR3 spans 15 residues. CDR3 amino acids: CASSFGTGAYNEQFF. The CDR3 bases are TGTGCCAGCAGCTTCGGGACAGGCGCGTACAATGAGCAGTTCTTC.

This clone was seen a few times. The chain joins TRBV5-1 to TRBJ2-2; TRBD1 aligns across 7 bases. Trimming cost V 1 base and J 5 bases; bases outside gene matches: 5. This CDR3 has 15 residues. CDR1 and CDR2 from the germline V gene are SGHRS and YFSETQ. CDR3 loop: CASSLSAGGTGELFF. The CDR3 nucleotides read TGCGCCAGCAGCTTGTCCGCAGGGGGTACCGGGGAGCTGTTTTTT.

Regarding this clone: The CDR3 carries no conserved terminal phenylalanine or tryptophan, so it likely arises from a read error. J is TRBJ1-4 and V is TRBV11-2; TRBD1 is a possible D gene (5 bases). This CDR3 contains 15 residues. Trimming took off 6 bases at V and 8 bases at J, with 19 bases between the two ends. CDR1 is SGHAT and CDR2 is FQNNGV in the germline V gene. Here the CDR3 reads CASSLTGTGGEKLFV. The DNA of the CDR3 is TGTGCCAGCAGTCTTACCGGGACCGGAGGGGAAAAACTGTTTGTT.

In its sample, this clone was seen once. V gene TRBV10-3 combines with J gene TRBJ1-4, with 8 bases lining up with TRBD1. The germline V gene encodes CDR1 ENHRY and CDR2 SYGVKD. V was pared by 9 bases and J by 6 bases, with 6 bases of the junction left unmatched. The CDR3 contains 13 residues. The CDR3 DNA reads TGTGCCATTGGGACAGGTTGGGATGAAAAACTGTTTTTT. Encoded protein: CAIGTGWDEKLFF.